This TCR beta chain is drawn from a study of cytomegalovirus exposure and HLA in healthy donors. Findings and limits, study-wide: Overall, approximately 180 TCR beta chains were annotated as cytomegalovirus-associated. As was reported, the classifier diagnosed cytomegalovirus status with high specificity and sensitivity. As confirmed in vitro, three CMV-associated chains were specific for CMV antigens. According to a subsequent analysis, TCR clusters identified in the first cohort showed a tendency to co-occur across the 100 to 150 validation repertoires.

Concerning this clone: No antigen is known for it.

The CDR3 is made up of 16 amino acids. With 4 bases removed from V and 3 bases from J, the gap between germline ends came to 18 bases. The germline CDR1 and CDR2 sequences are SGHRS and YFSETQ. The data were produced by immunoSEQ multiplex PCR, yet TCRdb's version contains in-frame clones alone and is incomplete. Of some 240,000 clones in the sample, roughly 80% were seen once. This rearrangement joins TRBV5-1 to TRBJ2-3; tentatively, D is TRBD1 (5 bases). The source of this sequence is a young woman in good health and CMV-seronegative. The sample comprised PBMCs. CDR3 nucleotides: TGCGCCAGCAGCGCCGCACCACAGGTTGGGACAGATACGCAGTATTTT. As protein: CASSAAPQVGTDTQYF.